Each of the 14 T cell receptor beta chains below was sequenced from the same sample in a study of CD8+ T cells in alopecia areata. In each case, RNA was isolated and then reverse transcribed into cDNA as the sequencing template. Produced via immunoSEQ multiplex PCR; TCRdb's table is partial and in-frame only. The sample carries around 98,000 clones, around 44% recorded once. Source material: CD4+ T cells sorted from blood. These receptors all stem from a human donor with alopecia areata.

The J gene is TRBJ1-3, the V gene TRBV29-1; D not resolved. V lost 5 bases and J lost 0, with 5 bases in between. The CDR3 sequence is 12 residues long. The V gene's germline CDR1 is SQVTM and CDR2 ANQGSEA. CDR3 sequence (DNA): TGCAGCGTTATAACCTCTGGAAACACCATATATTTT. Amino acid sequence: CSVITSGNTIYF.

This clone was detected a few times. The CDR3 protein is CASSPTSDNEQFF. CDR3 in DNA: TGCGCCAGCAGCCCTACCAGCGACAATGAGCAGTTCTTC. The chain links TRBV5-1 to TRBJ2-1; no reliable D call. Germline-derived CDR1 and CDR2 are SGHRS and YFSETQ. Trimming removed 4 bases from V and 5 bases from J, with 10 bases in between. This CDR3 is 13 amino acids long.

The CDR3 nucleotides are TGTGCCTGGACACAGGACTCCTACAATGAGCAGTTCTTC. This codes for CAWTQDSYNEQFF. V gene TRBV30 combines with J gene TRBJ2-1, with D possibly being TRBD1 (5 bases). This CDR3 spans 13 amino acids. The germline V gene has CDR1 GTSNPN and CDR2 SVGIG (reference sequence). The V end was cut by 4 bases, the J end by 0 bases, with 7 bases between.

V and J are TRBV29-1 and TRBJ1-1, with a weak D call TRBD1 (5 bases). The CDR3 contains 13 residues. Germline CDR1 reads SQVTM; CDR2 reads ANQGSEA. V was cut by 5 bases and J by 0 bases, with 10 bases left in between. The DNA for the CDR3 is TGCAGCGTTCGACAGCTCATGAACACTGAAGCTTTCTTT. Translating gives CSVRQLMNTEAFF.

The CDR3, as DNA: TGCAGCGCTATGACAGGGGGGAACACTGAAGCTTTCTTT. Amino acid sequence: CSAMTGGNTEAFF. This chain uses TRBV29-1 with TRBJ1-1; 9 positions match TRBD1. V was pared by 7 bases and J by 1 base, with 4 bases of the junction left unmatched. Germline values: CDR1 SQVTM, CDR2 ANQGSEA. The CDR3 extends over 13 amino acids.

V gene TRBV29-1 combines with J gene TRBJ1-2, with a possible D match to TRBD1 (5 bases). Germline V gene lookup returns CDR1 SQVTM and CDR2 ANQGSEA. The CDR3 has 15 amino acids. Deletions cut 3 bases from V and 4 bases from J, with 18 bases between. CDR3 amino acids: CSVDSTALASYGYTF. The DNA of the CDR3 is TGCAGCGTTGACTCGACAGCTTTGGCTAGCTATGGCTACACCTTC.

The table lists this clone with a count of one. The chain has TRBV30 and TRBJ1-3; D is undetermined. The germline V and J ends were trimmed by 4 bases and 0 bases, with 16 bases remaining between them. The V gene's germline CDR1 is GTSNPN and CDR2 SVGIG (reference sequence). The CDR3 is 16 amino acids. The CDR3 DNA reads as TGTGCCTGGAACGGACGGCTAAGACCCTCTGGAAACACCATATATTTT. Protein sequence: CAWNGRLRPSGNTIYF. The whole variable domain, remainder taken from reference TRBV30 and TRBJ1-3, is SQTIHQWPATLVQPVGSPLSLECTVEGTSNPNLYWYRQAAGRGLQLLFYSVGIGQISSEVPQNLSASRPQDRQFILSSKKLLLSDSGFYLCAWNGRLRPSGNTIYFGEGSWLTVV.

The V gene is TRBV28, the J gene TRBJ1-2, with D possibly being TRBD1 (5 bases). Per the germline V gene, CDR1 is MDHEN and CDR2 is SYDVKM. The CDR3 runs 15 residues. V was clipped by 3 bases and J by 6 bases, with 17 bases between them. The CDR3 nucleotides are TGTGCCAGCAGTTTCCCGGGGCAGGCGTTCCATGGCTACACCTTC. Its translation: CASSFPGQAFHGYTF.

This chain links TRBV29-1 with TRBJ1-1; 7 bases are a match to TRBD1. CDR1 SQVTM and CDR2 ANQGSEA come from the germline V gene. V lost 6 bases, J lost 6 bases, and 16 bases stayed unmatched. This CDR3 is built from 15 residues. CDR3 DNA sequence: TGCAGCGTCATACGACAGGGTCAACAAGGCTCTGAAGCTTTCTTT. It encodes CSVIRQGQQGSEAFF.

This clone was observed a few times. The chain joins TRBV19 to TRBJ2-7, with D tentatively TRBD2 (5 bases). The CDR3 length is 14 residues. Germline V lookup: CDR1 LNHDA, CDR2 SQIVND (reference sequence). Trimming removed 5 bases at V and 0 bases at J, with 11 bases between. CDR3 loop: CASSLDSSSYEQYF. The DNA for the CDR3 is TGTGCCAGTAGTCTGGACTCCAGCTCCTACGAGCAGTACTTC.

The V and J genes are TRBV29-1 and TRBJ2-7, with D possibly TRBD2 on 7 matching bases. The CDR3 covers 16 residues. From germline, CDR1 is SQVTM and CDR2 ANQGSEA. V was trimmed by 7 bases and J by 3 bases, leaving 25 bases between them. CDR3 DNA sequence: TGCAGCGCCATGGCCGCGGGAGCAGGGGCGCTCTACGAGCAGTACTTC. Amino acid sequence: CSAMAAGAGALYEQYF.

The chain is built from TRBV29-1 and TRBJ2-5; the match to TRBD2 covers 11 bases. CDR1 and CDR2 from the germline V gene are SQVTM and ANQGSEA. This CDR3 is built from 13 residues. V was clipped by 4 bases and J by 4 bases; unmatched bases: 2. CDR3 amino acids: CSVVGTSGETQYF. As DNA, the CDR3 is TGCAGCGTTGTAGGGACTAGCGGAGAGACCCAGTACTTC.

The table lists this clone with a few counts. The V call is TRBV29-1, the J call TRBJ2-1, with D unresolved. V was trimmed by 3 bases and J by 8 bases, leaving 11 bases between them. Per germline, CDR1 SQVTM and CDR2 ANQGSEA. The CDR3 runs 12 residues. CDR3 residues: CSVDTLDYEQFF. The CDR3 DNA reads as TGCAGCGTTGATACGCTAGATTATGAGCAGTTCTTC.

The CDR3 loop reads CASSYRGRRPYNEQFF. CDR3 DNA: TGCGCCAGCAGCTACCGAGGAAGGAGACCTTACAATGAGCAGTTCTTC. This chain connects TRBV4-1 to TRBJ2-1; no reliable D call. CDR3 size: 16 residues. CDR1 MGHRA and CDR2 YSYEKL come from the germline V gene. The V end was cut by 5 bases, the J end by 4 bases, with 18 bases between.